This entry features one TCR beta chain sequence. J gave up 4 bases and V 5 bases, and 5 bases lay outside the gene matches. CDR3 size: 14 residues. Relying on iRepertoire HTBI primers and Arm-PCR of CDR3 regions, the team built TCR beta libraries. TCRdb redid the calling of the multiplex PCR reads with MiXCR, one entry per CDR3 protein. The repertoire has 600,000 to 850,000 distinct CDR3 sequences, about 32% of them found once; the top ten carry about 40%. This specimen belongs to a study of regulatory T cells in long-lasting Graves disease. Documented time point: persistent/refractory GD, antithyroid drugs over 5 years with positive TRAb. There was RNA extracted from PBMCs, and the TCR library was made from it.

This TCR came from a female donor with Graves disease. The V gene is TRBV12-3 or TRBV12-4, the J gene TRBJ1-5, with 7 bases that match TRBD1. Here the sequenced sample was peripheral blood mononuclear cells (PBMCs), taken when the disease was refractory, from a patient treated with antithyroid drugs. CDR3 sequence reads: CASSRQGMNQPQHF. CDR3 DNA: TGTGCCAGCAGTAGACAGGGAATGAATCAGCCCCAGCATTTT.